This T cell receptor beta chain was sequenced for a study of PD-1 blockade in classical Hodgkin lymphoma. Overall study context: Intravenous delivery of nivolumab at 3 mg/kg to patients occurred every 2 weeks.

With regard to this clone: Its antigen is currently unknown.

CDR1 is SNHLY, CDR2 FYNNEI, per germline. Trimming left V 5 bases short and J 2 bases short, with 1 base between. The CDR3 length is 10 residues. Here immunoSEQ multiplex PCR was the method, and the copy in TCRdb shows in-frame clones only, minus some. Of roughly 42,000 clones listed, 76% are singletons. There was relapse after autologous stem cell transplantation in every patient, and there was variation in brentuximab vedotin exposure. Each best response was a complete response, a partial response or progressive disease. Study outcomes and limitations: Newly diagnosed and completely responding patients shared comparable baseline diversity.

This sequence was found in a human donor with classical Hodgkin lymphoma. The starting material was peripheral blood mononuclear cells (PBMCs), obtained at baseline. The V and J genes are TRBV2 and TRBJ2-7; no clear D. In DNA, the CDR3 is TGTGCCAGCAGTACCTACGAGCAGTACTTC. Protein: CASSTYEQYF.